The 13 T cell receptor beta chains below were found in one sample sequenced in a study of blood T cell repertoires in COVID-19. Sequencing used immunoSEQ multiplex PCR; TCRdb keeps in-frame clones, though not all of them. The sample records approximately 330,000 clones, 85% to 90% being singletons. Sequenced input: peripheral blood. The receptors originated from a woman between 40 and 55 years old with COVID-19, enrolled during active disease.

The chain couples TRBV3-1 (or the pseudogene TRBV3-2) to TRBJ1-1, with 9 bases lining up with TRBD1. The V segment lost 1 base and the J segment 1 base; nucleotides outside the gene matches: 4. This CDR3 region has 16 residues. CDR1 is LGHDT and CDR2 is YNNKEL in the germline V gene (reference sequence). The CDR3 protein is CASSQGGTGTNTEAFF. Here the CDR3 DNA reads TGTGCCAGCAGCCAAGGGGGGACAGGGACGAACACTGAAGCTTTCTTT.

The table lists this clone with a count of one. The rearrangement joins TRBV7-6 to TRBJ2-7; tentatively, D is TRBD2 (5 bases). Germline CDR1 reads SGHVS; CDR2 reads FNYEAQ. The CDR3 has 18 residues. V was cut by 2 bases and J by 0 bases, with 20 bases left in between. The CDR3 DNA sequence: TGTGCCAGCAGCTTACGCGGAGGTGCGGGCACGAGCTCCTACGAGCAGTACTTC. This sequence encodes CASSLRGGAGTSSYEQYF.

This clone showed up just a few times. The V and J genes are TRBV19 and TRBJ2-1, with TRBD1 as a possible D gene (7 bases). The ends were cut back, 7 bases at V and 9 bases at J, with 13 bases in the middle. Germline CDR1 reads LNHDA; CDR2 reads SQIVND (reference sequence). There are 12 residues in the CDR3. The CDR3 nucleotides read TGTGCCAGTATGGAGGGGGCGGGTGAGCAGTTCTTC. Translation: CASMEGAGEQFF.

The chain joins TRBV19 to TRBJ2-3; 10 bases align to TRBD2. CDR3 length: 14 residues. Trimming at V came to 5 bases and at J to 4 bases, leaving 3 bases not matched to a gene. CDR1 and CDR2 (germline): LNHDA, SQIVND (reference sequence). This CDR3 reads CASSLAGGSDTQYF. The DNA of the CDR3 is TGTGCCAGTAGTTTAGCGGGAGGTTCAGATACGCAGTATTTT.

This chain connects TRBV6-1 to TRBJ1-3, with a possible D match to TRBD1 (5 bases). The CDR3 is 16 amino acids. Germline CDR1 MNHNS, CDR2 SASEGT. V lost 3 bases to trimming and J lost 2 bases, with 14 bases between them. The CDR3 spells CASSDAGEGAGNTIYF. The CDR3 DNA is TGTGCCAGCAGTGATGCCGGCGAAGGGGCTGGAAACACCATATATTTT.

This clone was seen more than once but under ten times. V is TRBV7-2 and J is TRBJ1-6, with TRBD1 as a possible D gene (6 bases). Deletions cut 2 bases from V and 6 bases from J, with 11 bases between. The CDR3 is made up of 15 amino acids. CDR1 and CDR2 from the germline V gene are SGHTA and FQGNSA. This CDR3 reads CASSLKRGGNSPLHF. The DNA for the CDR3 is TGTGCCAGCAGCTTAAAAAGGGGGGGTAATTCACCCCTCCACTTT.

This clone was counted once. The CDR3 DNA follows: TGTGCCAGCAATCAGATGAGCGGGAGGCCCCAGGGGGAGCTGTTTTTT. Its translation is CASNQMSGRPQGELFF. V is TRBV27 and J is TRBJ2-2, with 9 bases matching TRBD2. From germline, CDR1 is MNHEY and CDR2 SMNVEV (reference sequence). V lost 7 bases, J lost 8 bases, and 14 bases stayed unmatched. This CDR3 comprises 16 residues.

This chain joins TRBV30 and TRBJ2-1, with D perhaps TRBD2 (7 bases). There are 15 residues in the CDR3. V dropped 5 bases and J dropped 6 bases, with 20 bases sitting between them. Germline V gene sequence: CDR1 GTSNPN, CDR2 SVGIG (reference sequence). Here the CDR3 reads CAWEMGAGDSNEQFF. For the CDR3, the DNA is TGTGCCTGGGAAATGGGGGCGGGGGATTCCAATGAGCAGTTCTTC. The whole variable domain, filled in from reference TRBV30 and TRBJ2-1, reads SQTIHQWPATLVQPVGSPLSLECTVEGTSNPNLYWYRQAAGRGLQLLFYSVGIGQISSEVPQNLSASRPQDRQFILSSKKLLLSDSGFYLCAWEMGAGDSNEQFFGPGTRLTVL.

V gene TRBV10-3 combines with J gene TRBJ1-4; 7 bases are shared with TRBD1. The germline V gene encodes CDR1 ENHRY and CDR2 SYGVKD. With V trimmed by 2 bases and J by 8 bases, 5 bases remained unmatched. CDR3 size: 14 residues. DNA of the CDR3: TGTGCCATCAGTGAGGACAGGGACGGCGAAAAACTGTTTTTT. It translates to CAISEDRDGEKLFF.

The chain recombines TRBV5-1 with TRBJ2-3; 7 nucleotides align to TRBD2. The J segment lost 3 bases and the V segment lost 4 bases, leaving 14 bases of the junction unmatched. Germline V gene lookup returns CDR1 SGHRS and CDR2 YFSETQ. The CDR3 runs 17 residues. CDR3 bases: TGCGCCAGCAGCCTACTTCCTAGCGGCTCAGGGACAGATACGCAGTATTTT. Protein sequence: CASSLLPSGSGTDTQYF.

This rearrangement joins TRBV7-3 to TRBJ1-1, with D unclear. This CDR3 contains 13 residues. CDR1 SGHTA and CDR2 FQGTGA come from the germline V gene. V gave up 5 bases and J gave up 1 base, with 8 bases separating them. The chain's CDR3 is CASSPSTNTEAFF. CDR3 sequence (DNA): TGTGCCAGCAGCCCTAGTACGAACACTGAAGCTTTCTTT.

The chain couples TRBV28 to TRBJ1-1, with 7 nucleotides matching TRBD1. Germline V gene lookup returns CDR1 MDHEN and CDR2 SYDVKM. This CDR3 is 14 amino acids long. With V trimmed by 6 bases and J by 5 bases, 9 bases remained unmatched. Here the CDR3 reads CASSTPGTVTEAFF. The DNA for the CDR3 is TGTGCCAGCAGCACTCCAGGGACAGTAACTGAAGCTTTCTTT.

The chain has TRBV19 and TRBJ1-1; perhaps TRBD1 as D (6 bases). Trimming removed 7 bases from V and 4 bases from J, with 10 bases in between. Germline V gene lookup returns CDR1 LNHDA and CDR2 SQIVND (reference sequence). This CDR3 region has 12 residues. DNA for the CDR3: TGTGCCAGTACCGACAGGACCACTGAAGCTTTCTTT. The encoded protein is CASTDRTTEAFF.